The next 32 T cell receptor beta chains were all read from a single sample in a study of monozygotic twins with cystic fibrosis. Sequencing was performed with immunoSEQ multiplex PCR; in TCRdb, only in-frame clones are kept and a portion is missing. The sample consists of tens of thousands of clones, over 70% of them appearing once. Sequencing was done on a sample of blood. The origin of the receptors is a girl aged 2-10 years with cystic fibrosis.

This clone appeared a single time. This sequence joins TRBV5-6 and TRBJ2-7; D is uncertain. This CDR3 has 13 residues. The germline gives CDR1 SGHDT, CDR2 YYEEEE. V was cut by 1 base and J by 2 bases, with 7 bases left in between. CDR3 nucleotides: TGTGCCAGCAGCTTGCTCCTTGCCTACGAGCAGTACTTC. It encodes CASSLLLAYEQYF.

The rearrangement uses TRBV27 and TRBJ1-1; the D is unclear. The CDR3 length is 14 residues. Germline V lookup: CDR1 MNHEY, CDR2 SMNVEV (reference sequence). The V end lost 3 bases, the J end lost 4 bases, and 12 bases lay between the germline ends. This CDR3 reads CASSFEARGTEAFF. For the CDR3, the DNA is TGTGCCAGCAGTTTTGAAGCCCGCGGCACTGAAGCTTTCTTT.

This clone appeared a few times. The V gene is TRBV2, the J gene TRBJ2-5, with TRBD2 identical over 7 bases. CDR3 length: 15 amino acids. The germline V gene has CDR1 SNHLY and CDR2 FYNNEI. With 2 bases clipped from V and 3 bases from J, the junction kept 6 bases outside the gene matches. Written as DNA, the CDR3 is TGTGCCAGCAGTGAAATGCTAGCGGATAAAGAGACCCAGTACTTC. This translates into CASSEMLADKETQYF.

This chain joins TRBV6-6 and TRBJ1-2; D ambiguous. Trimming pared 2 bases from V and 6 bases from J, leaving 4 bases between. The CDR3 consists of 11 residues. The germline gives CDR1 MNHNY, CDR2 SVGAGI (reference sequence). The CDR3 here is CASSYGDGYTF. For the CDR3, the DNA is TGTGCCAGCAGTTACGGGGATGGCTACACCTTC.

The V call is TRBV5-1, the J call TRBJ1-1; 7 bases are a match to TRBD1. Trimming took 4 bases from V and 4 from J; bases not matched to a gene: 7. The CDR3 extends over 14 amino acids. The germline V gene has CDR1 SGHRS and CDR2 YFSETQ. The CDR3 is CASSGTGESTEAFF. CDR3 DNA: TGCGCCAGCAGCGGTACAGGGGAGAGCACTGAAGCTTTCTTT.

The V call is TRBV4-2, the J call TRBJ2-3; 10 bases line up with TRBD2. From germline, CDR1 is LGHNA and CDR2 YNFKEQ. The CDR3 contains 18 residues. The J segment lost 0 bases and the V segment lost 4 bases, leaving 10 bases of the junction unmatched. CDR3 nucleotide sequence: TGTGCCAGCAGCCTTCTAGCGGGGGTCACCTCTAGCACAGATACGCAGTATTTT. Amino acid sequence: CASSLLAGVTSSTDTQYF.

This clone was seen a handful of times. This chain links TRBV7-8 with TRBJ2-3; maybe TRBD2 (6 bases). Trimming took 0 bases from V and 4 from J, leaving 11 bases between them. This CDR3 contains 15 residues. Germline V gene sequence: CDR1 SGHVS, CDR2 FQNEAQ. The CDR3 loop reads CASSLAGGRADTQYF. In DNA, the CDR3 is TGTGCCAGCAGCTTAGCGGGGGGAAGAGCAGATACGCAGTATTTT. Variable domain in full (rest from reference TRBV7-8 and TRBJ2-3): GAGVSQSPRYKVAKRGQDVALRCDPISGHVSLFWYQQALGQGPEFLTYFQNEAQLDKSGLPSDRFFAERPEGSVSTLKIQRTQQEDSAVYLCASSLAGGRADTQYFGPGTRLTVL.

Only one count was recorded for this clone. This chain uses TRBV19 with TRBJ2-7; TRBD1 aligns across 7 bases. The CDR3 consists of 14 residues. Trimming removed 4 bases from V and 6 bases from J; junction bases left unmatched: 9. Germline V CDR1 and CDR2: LNHDA, SQIVND (reference sequence). The CDR3 bases are TGTGCCAGTAGTAGGAAGACAGGGATGGGCGAGCAGTACTTC. Translated, it gives CASSRKTGMGEQYF. The full variable domain, rest sourced from reference TRBV19 and TRBJ2-7, is DGGITQSPKYLFRKEGQNVTLSCEQNLNHDAMYWYRQDPGQGLRLIYYSQIVNDFQKGDIAEGYSVSREKKESFPLTVTSAQKNPTAFYLCASSRKTGMGEQYFGPGTRLTVT.

The chain carries TRBV6-1 and TRBJ1-5; TRBD1 is a possible D gene (6 bases). V was pared by 7 bases and J by 7 bases, with 11 bases between. Germline V gene lookup returns CDR1 MNHNS and CDR2 SASEGT. The CDR3 length is 12 residues. The CDR3 region has the DNA TGTGCCAGCATGGGGACACGACAGCCCCAGCATTTT. Protein product: CASMGTRQPQHF.

The rearrangement joins TRBV29-1 to TRBJ2-3; 9 positions agree with TRBD1. Looked up from germline, CDR1 is SQVTM and CDR2 is ANQGSEA. The CDR3 extends over 15 amino acids. The V segment lost 2 bases and the J segment 3 bases; nucleotides outside the gene matches: 6. The CDR3: CSVESGQGWTDTQYF. The CDR3 region has the DNA TGCAGCGTTGAATCGGGACAGGGCTGGACAGATACGCAGTATTTT.

This rearrangement joins TRBV5-5 to TRBJ1-1; D unclear. Germline V CDR1 and CDR2: SGHKS, YYEKEE (reference sequence). V shed 1 base and J shed 3 bases, with 10 bases lying between them. The CDR3 length is 14 residues. CDR3 loop: CASSLSPSDTEAFF. CDR3 DNA: TGTGCCAGCAGCTTGTCCCCATCCGACACTGAAGCTTTCTTT.

This chain uses TRBV9 with TRBJ1-2, with TRBD1 matching 8 bases. Trimming cost V 0 bases and J 6 bases; bases outside gene matches: 1. Germline CDR1 and CDR2: SGDLS and YYNGEE. This CDR3 region has 13 residues. The CDR3: CASSVGQGNGYTF. The CDR3 coding sequence is TGTGCCAGCAGCGTAGGACAGGGGAATGGCTACACCTTC. The full variable domain, its missing parts supplied by reference TRBV9 and TRBJ1-2, is DSGVTQTPKHLITATGQRVTLRCSPRSGDLSVYWYQQSLDQGLQFLIQYYNGEERAKGNILERFSAQQFPDLHSELNLSSLELGDSALYFCASSVGQGNGYTFGSGTRLTVV.

CDR3 sequence (DNA): TGTGCCAGCAGCCAAGCGGGGATCGATGAGCAGTTCTTC. Amino acids: CASSQAGIDEQFF. V gene TRBV14 combines with J gene TRBJ2-1, with D possibly being TRBD2 (5 bases). The germline V and J ends were trimmed by 1 base and 8 bases, with 9 bases remaining between them. CDR1 is SGHDN, CDR2 FVKESK, per germline. The CDR3 is 13 residues long.

This rearrangement joins TRBV13 to TRBJ2-3; D is unclear. Germline CDR1 is PRHDT and CDR2 is FYEKMQ (reference sequence). The CDR3 is 12 residues long. V was pared by 5 bases and J by 0 bases, with 3 bases between. The chain's CDR3 is CASSPSTDTQYF. The CDR3 nucleotides read TGTGCCAGCAGCCCGAGCACAGATACGCAGTATTTT.

The chain combines TRBV19 with TRBJ2-1; D might be TRBD1 or TRBD2, each matching 5 bases. V was clipped by 3 bases and J by 9 bases, with 9 bases between them. The CDR3 consists of 12 residues. The germline gives CDR1 LNHDA, CDR2 SQIVND (reference sequence). The CDR3 region has the DNA TGTGCCAGTAGTATGGGGGTTAGTGAGCAGTTCTTC. It codes for CASSMGVSEQFF.

The chain recombines TRBV25-1 with TRBJ1-4, with D maybe TRBD1 (5 bases). The CDR3 is made up of 16 amino acids. Per the germline V gene, CDR1 is MGHDK and CDR2 is SYGVNS. V shed 6 bases and J shed 0 bases, with 14 bases lying between them. The CDR3, as DNA: TGTGCCAGCAGCCTTGGCAGGGTTGCAACTAATGAAAAACTGTTTTTT. Its translation is CASSLGRVATNEKLFF.

This chain links TRBV5-8 with TRBJ2-7, with a tentative D call TRBD2 (5 bases). Germline V gene lookup returns CDR1 SGHTS and CDR2 YDEGEE. The CDR3 is 14 amino acids. The V gene lost 0 bases and the J gene lost 1 base, with 8 bases spanning the gap. The CDR3 loop reads CASSLGGSSYEQYF. The CDR3 DNA follows: TGTGCCAGCAGCTTGGGAGGGTCGTCCTACGAGCAGTACTTC.

The V and J genes are TRBV13 and TRBJ1-2; TRBD1 matches at 8 bases. The CDR3 loop spans 14 amino acids. The junction had 9 bases not matched to a gene; V was cut back by 1 base and J by 11 bases. Germline-derived CDR1 and CDR2 are PRHDT and FYEKMQ (reference sequence). For the CDR3, the DNA is TGTGCCAGCAGCTTAGTTGGGACAGGAGTTGGATACACCTTC. Translated, it gives CASSLVGTGVGYTF. Variable domain in full (rest from reference TRBV13 and TRBJ1-2): AAGVIQSPRHLIKEKRETATLKCYPIPRHDTVYWYQQGPGQDPQFLISFYEKMQSDKGSIPDRFSAQQFSDYHSELNMSSLELGDSALYFCASSLVGTGVGYTFGSGTRLTVV.

This clone was seen a handful of times. The chain joins TRBV30 to TRBJ1-2, with a tentative D call TRBD1 (6 bases). CDR1 GTSNPN and CDR2 SVGIG come from the germline V gene (reference sequence). The CDR3 is 11 residues long. V lost 1 base and J lost 7, with 7 bases in between. The DNA of the CDR3 is TGTGCCTGGAGTGAGGGGGTTGGCTACACCTTC. Translation gives CAWSEGVGYTF.

The chain combines TRBV6-5 with TRBJ2-6; D call uncertain. Trimming removed 0 bases at V and 7 bases at J, with 10 bases between. CDR1 and CDR2 from the germline V gene are MNHEY and SVGAGI. The CDR3 loop spans 15 amino acids. CDR3 sequence (DNA): TGTGCCAGCAGTTACTCGCCCCCAGGAGCCAACGTCCTGACTTTC. This codes for CASSYSPPGANVLTF.

In nucleotides, the CDR3 is TGCGCCAGCAGCCAAACCTTAACCTCCTACGAGCAGTACTTC. Its protein product is CASSQTLTSYEQYF. This rearrangement joins TRBV4-3 to TRBJ2-7; D unresolved. This CDR3 contains 14 residues. Trimming cost V 2 bases and J 0 bases, with 8 bases left between them. Germline CDR1 and CDR2: LGHNA and YSLEER.

This clone was recorded only once. V usage is TRBV5-1 and J usage is TRBJ1-1; TRBD1 matches at 7 bases. Looked up from germline, CDR1 is SGHRS and CDR2 is YFSETQ. The CDR3 is 14 residues long. J was trimmed by 4 bases and V by 2 bases; bases with no gene match: 5. In DNA form, the CDR3 reads TGCGCCAGCAGCTTCATGGGACAGTTCACTGAAGCTTTCTTT. It yields the protein CASSFMGQFTEAFF.

CDR3: CAWRGRAYEQYF. The CDR3, as DNA: TGTGCCTGGAGGGGCCGAGCCTACGAGCAGTACTTC. V gene TRBV30 combines with J gene TRBJ2-7, with D uncertain. The V end was cut by 3 bases, the J end by 2 bases, with 8 bases between. In germline, CDR1 is GTSNPN, CDR2 SVGIG (reference sequence). The CDR3 totals 12 residues.

This rearrangement joins TRBV29-1 to TRBJ2-1; TRBD2 might be the D (5 bases). Germline assignment: CDR1 SQVTM and CDR2 ANQGSEA. The ends were cut back, 3 bases at V and 6 bases at J, with 15 bases in the middle. The length of the CDR3 is 14 residues. The CDR3 loop is CSVEIGGGFNEQFF. DNA of the CDR3: TGCAGCGTTGAGATTGGTGGAGGTTTCAATGAGCAGTTCTTC.

The chain has TRBV19 and TRBJ1-1; D may be TRBD1 (5 bases). Trimming shortened V by 3 bases and J by 3 bases, and 11 bases separated the two germline ends. The germline CDR1 and CDR2 sequences are LNHDA and SQIVND (reference sequence). The CDR3 is made up of 14 amino acids. The CDR3 protein is CASSIQGRDTEAFF. The CDR3 bases are TGTGCCAGTAGTATTCAGGGCAGGGACACTGAAGCTTTCTTT.

The rearrangement links TRBV30 to TRBJ1-4; D is possibly TRBD1 (6 bases). Germline assignment: CDR1 GTSNPN and CDR2 SVGIG (reference sequence). This CDR3 is 17 amino acids long. Trimming stripped 2 bases from V and 0 bases from J, with 16 bases between. The CDR3 bases are TGTGCCTGGAGTCTTAGGGGGAGTCGCCCAACTAATGAAAAACTGTTTTTT. It translates to CAWSLRGSRPTNEKLFF.

V gene TRBV6-1 combines with J gene TRBJ2-3, with a weak D call TRBD2 (7 bases). V was trimmed by 7 bases and J by 2 bases, leaving 16 bases between them. Per the germline V gene, CDR1 is MNHNS and CDR2 is SASEGT. The CDR3 has 15 amino acids. CDR3 coding DNA: TGTGCCAGCAAGTGGAGCGGGGACATCACAGATACGCAGTATTTT. Its translation is CASKWSGDITDTQYF.

Regarding this clone: One junction end does not reproduce the germline sequence, and a read error may be involved. V is TRBV5-4 and J is TRBJ2-6, with D tentatively TRBD1 (5 bases). Germline V gives CDR1 SGHNT, CDR2 YYREEE (reference sequence). This CDR3 spans 16 amino acids. The CDR3 here is CASSLSTGSVANVLTF. For the CDR3, the DNA is TGTGCCAGCAGCTTGAGTACAGGTTCTGTGGCCAACGTCCTGACTTTC.

This chain uses TRBV5-4 with TRBJ2-3, with a tentative D call TRBD1 (5 bases). The CDR3 has 15 residues. Germline V gives CDR1 SGHNT, CDR2 YYREEE (reference sequence). The V gene lost 4 bases and the J gene lost 5 bases, with 17 bases spanning the gap. This chain's CDR3 is CASSPSRQGVDTQYF. The DNA of the CDR3 is TGTGCCAGCAGCCCCTCGAGGCAGGGTGTAGATACGCAGTATTTT.

The V gene is TRBV7-2, the J gene TRBJ2-3; D remains unclear. This CDR3 has 15 residues. The V end lost 2 bases, the J end lost 0 bases, and 9 bases lay between the germline ends. Per germline, CDR1 SGHTA and CDR2 FQGNSA. The CDR3, as DNA: TGTGCCAGCAGCTTAAGGTCCTTTAGCACAGATACGCAGTATTTT. Its translation: CASSLRSFSTDTQYF. The full variable domain, its missing parts supplied by reference TRBV7-2 and TRBJ2-3, is GAGVSQSPSNKVTEKGKDVELRCDPISGHTALYWYRQSLGQGLEFLIYFQGNSAPDKSGLPSDRFSAERTGGSVSTLTIQRTQQEDSAVYLCASSLRSFSTDTQYFGPGTRLTVL.

The sample holds one count of this clone. The DNA for the CDR3 is TGTGCCAGCAGCTTCCGGGACAGGGTGAACAATGAGCAGTTCTTC. This gives the protein CASSFRDRVNNEQFF. The chain joins TRBV11-1 to TRBJ2-1, with 9 bases identical to TRBD1. V trimming: 3 bases; J trimming: 5 bases; junction bases outside the gene matches: 5. The CDR3 totals 15 residues. Germline-derived CDR1 and CDR2 are SGHAT and FQDESV (reference sequence).

This chain connects TRBV2 to TRBJ2-7; 10 positions match TRBD1. CDR1 and CDR2 from the germline V gene are SNHLY and FYNNEI. With 8 bases clipped from V and 4 bases from J, the junction kept 11 bases outside the gene matches. This CDR3 spans 15 amino acids. CDR3 nucleotides: TGTGCCAGCGAAGTTGGGGACAGGGGAACTTACGAGCAGTACTTC. This sequence encodes CASEVGDRGTYEQYF.